This entry is about one TCR beta chain. Its antigen is not known. These data are taken from a study of beta chain features in type 1 diabetes. The isolated RNA, all of it, was reverse transcribed, so expressed TCRB transcripts were what got sequenced. Data came from immunoSEQ multiplex PCR; TCRdb stores just in-frame clones and leaves some out. Of 500,000 to 700,000 clones detected, roughly a sixth appear once; the ten largest clones hold around 0.1%. Study results and caveats: HLA effects on TCRB rearrangement stayed unresolved here.

Sequenced sample: naive CD4+ T cells from blood. The receptor's source is a man aged 18 to 35 in good health.

The CDR3 sequence is CASSLEASGGTTQYF. The CDR3 coding sequence is TGCGCCAGCAGCTTGGAAGCTAGCGGGGGGACTACGCAGTATTTT. The chain recombines TRBV5-1 with TRBJ2-3, with 11 bases aligning to TRBD2. This CDR3 is built from 15 residues. Germline lookup yields CDR1 SGHRS and CDR2 YFSETQ. V dropped 0 bases and J dropped 8; count of bases not matched to a gene: 5. The full variable domain, with the rest looked up from reference TRBV5-1 and TRBJ2-3, is KAGVTQTPRYLIKTRGQQVTLSCSPISGHRSVSWYQQTPGQGLQFLFEYFSETQRNKGNFPGRFSGRQFSNSRSEMNVSTLELGDSALYLCASSLEASGGTTQYFGPGTRLTVL.